In this sample, the clone carrying this T cell receptor beta chain turned up a few times. The entirety of the isolated RNA underwent reverse transcription, so expressed TCRB transcripts were sequenced. Sequencing was performed with immunoSEQ multiplex PCR; in TCRdb, only in-frame clones are kept and a portion is missing. Found here are approximately 300,000 clones, 9.5% to 12% of them singletons; the top ten hold about 0.014%. The V and J ends lost 3 bases and 4 bases respectively, with 8 bases between them. The germline CDR1 and CDR2 sequences are SGHTA and FQGTGA. CDR3 length: 13 residues. The sample is drawn from a study of beta chain features in type 1 diabetes.

The TCR was taken from a woman aged 30 to 39 in good health. Specimen: naive CD4+ T cells from blood. The chain couples TRBV7-3 to TRBJ2-3, with a weak D call TRBD1 (6 bases). The CDR3 nucleotides are TGTGCCAGCAGCTTCACAGGGTCAGATACGCAGTATTTT. Translated: CASSFTGSDTQYF.